These 11 T cell receptor beta chains came from one sample sequenced in a study of OX40 agonist ivuxolimab in advanced cancers. Repertoires were generated with immunoSEQ multiplex PCR, while TCRdb's copy carries only in-frame clones and drops some. The profile shows 90,000 to 100,000 clones, about 96% of them singletons. The sequences come from CD4+ or CD8+ T cells sorted from blood, collected in a trial of the OX40 agonist ivuxolimab. The receptor set was obtained from an adult with an advanced solid tumor such as melanoma, head and neck, liver or kidney cancer.

This rearrangement joins TRBV19 to TRBJ2-1, with D hard to call. This CDR3 comprises 12 residues. Looked up from germline, CDR1 is LNHDA and CDR2 is SQIVND (reference sequence). V lost 6 bases to trimming and J lost 5 bases, with 8 bases between them. The DNA of the CDR3 is TGTGCCAGTAGGGAAGGGAACAATGAGCAGTTCTTC. This sequence encodes CASREGNNEQFF.

This rearrangement joins TRBV7-9 to TRBJ2-7, with D possibly TRBD1 on 6 matching bases. CDR1 and CDR2 from the germline V gene are SEHNR and FQNEAQ (reference sequence). The CDR3 is made up of 14 amino acids. V was pared by 8 bases and J by 3 bases, with 17 bases between. CDR3 sequence (DNA): TGTGCCAGCTCAGGGGTGGAGGAAGTCTACGAGCAGTACTTC. This encodes CASSGVEEVYEQYF.

The chain couples TRBV7-6 to TRBJ2-5, with TRBD2 matching 7 bases. Germline CDR1 reads SGHVS; CDR2 reads FNYEAQ. The junction had 11 bases not matched to a gene; V was cut back by 5 bases and J by 2 bases. The length of the CDR3 is 16 residues. The CDR3 loop is CASSPPLGLQQETQYF. DNA of the CDR3: TGTGCCAGCAGCCCACCGCTGGGACTACAACAAGAGACCCAGTACTTC.

J is TRBJ2-7 and V is TRBV5-6; D unclear. V shed 2 bases and J shed 2 bases, with 8 bases lying between them. This CDR3 spans 13 amino acids. CDR1 and CDR2 (germline): SGHDT, YYEEEE. The CDR3 DNA sequence: TGTGCCAGCAGCTTCCGGCTCCCCTACGAGCAGTACTTC. Its translation is CASSFRLPYEQYF. The full variable domain, rest sourced from reference TRBV5-6 and TRBJ2-7, is DAGVTQSPTHLIKTRGQQVTLRCSPKSGHDTVSWYQQALGQGPQFIFQYYEEEERQRGNFPDRFSGHQFPNYSSELNVNALLLGDSALYLCASSFRLPYEQYFGPGTRLTVT.

The chain links TRBV19 to TRBJ2-2; D is perhaps TRBD1 (6 bases). The CDR3 contains 15 residues. The germline CDR1 and CDR2 sequences are LNHDA and SQIVND (reference sequence). The V and J ends lost 6 bases and 5 bases respectively, with 16 bases between them. DNA for the CDR3: TGTGCCAGTAGCCATTACTCCAGGGGAACCGGGGAGCTGTTTTTT. It specifies CASSHYSRGTGELFF.

V gene TRBV19 combines with J gene TRBJ2-7; D might be TRBD1 (5 bases). The CDR3 loop spans 14 amino acids. Germline V lookup: CDR1 LNHDA, CDR2 SQIVND (reference sequence). The V end lost 3 bases, the J end lost 2 bases, and 11 bases lay between the germline ends. Written as DNA, the CDR3 is TGTGCCAGTAGTATCGGACAAGGGGCCTACGAGCAGTACTTC. Protein product: CASSIGQGAYEQYF.

The chain is built from TRBV4-1 and TRBJ2-3, with D possibly TRBD2 on 5 matching bases. Looked up from germline, CDR1 is MGHRA and CDR2 is YSYEKL. The CDR3 sequence is 17 residues long. The V and J ends lost 0 bases and 0 bases respectively, with 13 bases between them. CDR3: CASSQDAAEISTDTQYF. The CDR3 coding sequence is TGCGCCAGCAGCCAAGATGCAGCGGAGATTAGCACAGATACGCAGTATTTT.

The genes are TRBV5-6 and TRBJ2-5, with TRBD1 identical over 7 bases. Per germline, CDR1 SGHDT and CDR2 YYEEEE. Germline trimming cut 4 bases from V and 4 bases from J; bases unmatched to any gene: 4. The CDR3 extends over 13 amino acids. The CDR3 DNA reads TGTGCCAGCAGCCCTACAGGGGCAGAGACCCAGTACTTC. Translated, it gives CASSPTGAETQYF.

The chain has TRBV27 and TRBJ2-1; D remains unclear. Per the germline V gene, CDR1 is MNHEY and CDR2 is SMNVEV (reference sequence). Trimming removed 3 bases at V and 4 bases at J, with 10 bases between. This CDR3 has 14 residues. The CDR3 DNA reads as TGTGCCAGCAGTTTCGACATCGGGTACAATGAGCAGTTCTTC. This sequence encodes CASSFDIGYNEQFF.

Only one count was recorded for this clone. This chain connects TRBV28 to TRBJ2-7; D is undetermined. Trimming left V 6 bases short and J 2 bases short, with 11 bases between. Germline V gives CDR1 MDHEN, CDR2 SYDVKM. The CDR3 has 13 residues. The CDR3 here is CASSDSLTYEQYF. DNA for the CDR3: TGTGCCAGCAGCGATTCCCTAACCTACGAGCAGTACTTC.

This sequence joins TRBV6-5 and TRBJ1-5, with 7 bases identical to TRBD1. Germline V gives CDR1 MNHEY, CDR2 SVGAGI. V dropped 6 bases and J dropped 3; count of bases not matched to a gene: 8. This CDR3 contains 15 residues. The CDR3 sequence is CASSTWDSINQPQHF. CDR3 DNA sequence: TGTGCCAGCAGCACCTGGGACAGCATCAATCAGCCCCAGCATTTT.